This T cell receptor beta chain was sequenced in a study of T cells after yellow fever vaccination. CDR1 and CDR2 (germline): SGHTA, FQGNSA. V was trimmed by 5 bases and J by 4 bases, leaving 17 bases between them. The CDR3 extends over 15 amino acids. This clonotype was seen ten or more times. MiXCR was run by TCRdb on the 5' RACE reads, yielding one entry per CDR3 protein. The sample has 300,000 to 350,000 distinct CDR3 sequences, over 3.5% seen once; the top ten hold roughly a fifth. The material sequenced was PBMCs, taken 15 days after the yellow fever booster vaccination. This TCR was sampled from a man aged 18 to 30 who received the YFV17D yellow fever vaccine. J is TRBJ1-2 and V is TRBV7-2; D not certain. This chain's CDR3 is CASSPGPPATYGYTF. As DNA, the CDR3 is TGTGCCAGCAGCCCAGGACCCCCGGCCACCTATGGCTACACCTTC.